Below, 27 T cell receptor beta chains from the same sample are listed, as sequenced in a study of regulatory T cells in long-lasting Graves disease. Time point given: newly diagnosed GD, antithyroid drugs for less than 3 months. PBMCs were the source of the RNA used for TCR sequencing. For TCR beta, libraries came from iRepertoire HTBI primers and Arm-PCR of CDR3 regions. TCRdb called the multiplex PCR reads again in MiXCR, with one record for every CDR3 protein. The table has a few hundred thousand distinct CDR3 sequences, around 19% seen once. This same sample was also taken into another study, of T cells in Graves' hyperthyroidism and ophthalmopathy.

The source was peripheral blood mononuclear cells (PBMCs), collected at new diagnosis, from a patient treated with antithyroid drugs. The source of these receptors is a woman aged 30 to 39 with Graves disease.

The chain combines TRBV6-1 with TRBJ2-1; tentatively, D is TRBD2 (6 bases). The J call may be incorrect, as the DNA end agrees better with TRBJ2-5. This CDR3 contains 15 residues. Germline assignment: CDR1 MNHNS and CDR2 SASEGT. DNA for the CDR3: TGTGCCAGCAGCAGCACTGCGGGGCTCCAAGAGACCCAGTACTTC. As protein: CASSSTAGLQETQYF.

This clonotype was counted at least ten times. V usage is TRBV7-8 and J usage is TRBJ2-7; D unclear. The length of the CDR3 is 11 residues. V lost 2 bases and J 6 bases, leaving 5 bases between the germline ends. From germline, CDR1 is SGHVS and CDR2 FQNEAQ. CDR3 coding DNA: TGTGCCAGCAGCTTACAGGCCGAGCAGTACTTC. Translating gives CASSLQAEQYF.

This clonotype has at least ten counts. This chain uses TRBV20-1 with TRBJ1-6; 9 bases fit TRBD1. This CDR3 region has 13 residues. The germline V gene encodes CDR1 DFQATT and CDR2 SNEGSKA (reference sequence). V was pared by 6 bases and J by 7 bases, with 4 bases of the junction left unmatched. The CDR3 loop reads CSATTGGNSPLHF. The CDR3 nucleotides are TGCAGTGCGACGACAGGGGGAAATTCACCCCTCCACTTT.

J is TRBJ2-1 and V is TRBV20-1, with 8 positions matching TRBD2. CDR3 length: 13 amino acids. V lost 3 bases and J lost 5; bases outside the gene matches: 3. CDR1 DFQATT and CDR2 SNEGSKA come from the germline V gene (reference sequence). The CDR3 here is CSASGGGHNEQFF. The CDR3 nucleotides are TGCAGTGCTAGCGGGGGGGGGCACAATGAGCAGTTCTTC.

This clonotype was seen repeatedly, ten times or more. The rearrangement uses TRBV19 and TRBJ1-4; the D is unclear. The V and J ends lost 7 bases and 8 bases respectively, with 20 bases between them. CDR3 length: 15 amino acids. Germline-derived CDR1 and CDR2 are LNHDA and SQIVND (reference sequence). CDR3: CASNRGLFNGEKLFF. DNA of the CDR3: TGTGCCAGTAACCGAGGACTGTTTAACGGGGAAAAACTGTTTTTT.

The rearrangement uses TRBV6-1 and TRBJ1-5; 9 nucleotides line up with TRBD1. CDR3 length: 13 residues. V lost 8 bases, J lost 6 bases, and 5 bases stayed unmatched. The germline V gene encodes CDR1 MNHNS and CDR2 SASEGT. The CDR3 protein is CASGGQGGQPQHF. The CDR3 nucleotides are TGTGCCAGCGGGGGACAGGGAGGTCAGCCCCAGCATTTT.

The chain uses TRBV7-2 and TRBJ2-1; 12 bases line up with TRBD2. The CDR3 consists of 17 residues. Germline V gene data show CDR1 as SGHTA and CDR2 as FQGNSA. V shed 0 bases, J shed 4 bases, and the junction held 4 bases outside the gene matches. The CDR3 nucleotides are TGTGCCAGCAGCTTAGCGCTAGCGGGGGGGCTTTACAATGAGCAGTTCTTC. Translation gives CASSLALAGGLYNEQFF. The full variable domain, completed using reference TRBV7-2 and TRBJ2-1, is GAGVSQSPSNKVTEKGKDVELRCDPISGHTALYWYRQSLGQGLEFLIYFQGNSAPDKSGLPSDRFSAERTGGSVSTLTIQRTQQEDSAVYLCASSLALAGGLYNEQFFGPGTRLTVL.

This clonotype was observed a few times. This may come from a read error, since a much larger clone is one base off. This chain links TRBV5-1 with TRBJ1-2; possibly TRBD1 for D (6 bases). The CDR3 contains 16 residues. The germline V gene has CDR1 SGHRS and CDR2 YFSETQ. V lost 0 bases, J lost 4 bases, and 16 bases lay in between. The CDR3 loop is CASSLEVGGRSYGYTF. For the CDR3, the DNA is TGCGCCAGCAGCTTGGAGGTTGGGGGCCGGAGCTATGGCTACACCTTC.

The chain is built from TRBV5-4 and TRBJ2-7; no clear D gene. The V gene's germline CDR1 is SGHNT and CDR2 YYREEE (reference sequence). The CDR3 consists of 12 residues. Trimming took 3 bases from V and 7 from J, leaving 11 bases between them. The CDR3 region has the DNA TGTGCCAGCAGCTCTGAATACGGAGAGCAGTACTTC. Protein sequence: CASSSEYGEQYF.

This clonotype came up a few times. The V gene is TRBV7-9, the J gene TRBJ1-1; 8 nucleotides align to TRBD1. Looked up from germline, CDR1 is SEHNR and CDR2 is FQNEAQ (reference sequence). This CDR3 spans 18 amino acids. V shed 5 bases and J 5 bases; nucleotides not matched to a gene: 19. CDR3 coding DNA: TGTGCCAGCAGCCTGCCGACAGGGGCCCCGGCGTGGGGAACTGAAGCTTTCTTT. Translated, it gives CASSLPTGAPAWGTEAFF.

This clonotype has ten or more counts. The J gene is TRBJ1-5, the V gene TRBV12-3 or TRBV12-4; D may be TRBD1 (5 bases). Trimming cost V 4 bases and J 2 bases, with 9 bases left between them. The CDR3 covers 14 residues. The CDR3 here is CASSSGFRNQPQHF. DNA for the CDR3: TGTGCCAGCAGTTCAGGGTTTCGCAATCAGCCCCAGCATTTT.

The gene calls are TRBV7-9 and TRBJ2-2; D may be TRBD1 or TRBD2 (5 bases each). The CDR3 is 16 amino acids. Germline assignment: CDR1 SEHNR and CDR2 FQNEAQ (reference sequence). Deletions cut 5 bases from V and 1 base from J, with 14 bases between. DNA of the CDR3: TGTGCCAGCAGCCCCGCTGGGGGTTTGAACACCGGGGAGCTGTTTTTT. It yields the protein CASSPAGGLNTGELFF.

This clonotype was counted many times. This chain uses TRBV6-2 or TRBV6-3 with TRBJ2-3; D possibly corresponds to TRBD2 (6 bases). The V end was cut by 5 bases, the J end by 5 bases, with 11 bases between. Germline CDR1 is MNHEY and CDR2 is SVGEGT. CDR3 length: 13 amino acids. The CDR3 sequence is CASSNPAGDTQYF. DNA of the CDR3: TGTGCCAGCAGTAATCCAGCGGGAGATACGCAGTATTTT.

This clonotype showed up many times. One junction end disagrees with the germline gene, perhaps due to a read error. The rearrangement joins TRBV2 to TRBJ1-5; D gene ambiguous. Germline V lookup: CDR1 SNHLY, CDR2 FYNNEI. There are 14 residues in the CDR3. The chain's CDR3 is CASNERVGHQPQHF. The CDR3 nucleotides read TGTGCCAGCAATGAACGGGTAGGGCATCAGCCCCAGCATTTT.

In this sample, this clonotype turned up many times. The chain employs TRBV11-2 and TRBJ2-6; D tentatively fits TRBD1 or TRBD2 (6 bases each). Germline CDR1 reads SGHAT; CDR2 reads FQNNGV. The CDR3 covers 18 residues. Trimming took off 5 bases at V and 1 base at J, with 18 bases between the two ends. The CDR3 reads CASSHPVGGSSGANVLTF. The CDR3, as DNA: TGTGCCAGCAGCCACCCAGTGGGGGGCTCGTCTGGGGCCAACGTCCTGACTTTC.

This clonotype was observed at least ten times. The J gene is TRBJ1-2, the V gene TRBV6-1, with 7 bases matching TRBD1. CDR3 length: 13 amino acids. Germline V gene data show CDR1 as MNHNS and CDR2 as SASEGT. V was clipped by 6 bases and J by 2 bases; unmatched bases: 3. The CDR3 is CASRPGQNYGYTF. CDR3 DNA sequence: TGTGCCAGCAGGCCGGGACAGAACTATGGCTACACCTTC.

In this sample, this clonotype turned up many times. The V gene is TRBV14, the J gene TRBJ2-2; 9 nucleotides line up with TRBD1. The CDR3 loop spans 17 amino acids. In germline, CDR1 is SGHDN, CDR2 FVKESK. The V gene end was trimmed by 1 base and the J gene end by 4 bases; junction bases not matched to a gene: 7. The CDR3, as DNA: TGTGCCAGCAGCCAAGTGGGGACAGGGCGAGGCACCGGGGAGCTGTTTTTT. Protein product: CASSQVGTGRGTGELFF. Using reference TRBV14 and TRBJ2-2 for the parts outside the CDR3, the full variable domain is EAGVTQFPSHSVIEKGQTVTLRCDPISGHDNLYWYRRVMGKEIKFLLHFVKESKQDESGMPNNRFLAERTGGTYSTLKVQPAELEDSGVYFCASSQVGTGRGTGELFFGEGSRLTVL.

This clonotype was found many times. V gene TRBV6-1 combines with J gene TRBJ2-1; D not resolved. Looked up from germline, CDR1 is MNHNS and CDR2 is SASEGT. The V end lost 8 bases, the J end lost 5 bases, and 7 bases lay between the germline ends. The CDR3 extends over 11 amino acids. In DNA form, the CDR3 reads TGTGCCAGCTATCAAGACAATGAGCAGTTCTTC. As protein: CASYQDNEQFF.

This clonotype showed up just a few times. The V call is TRBV19, the J call TRBJ2-2, with unresolved D. With 3 bases removed from V and 4 bases from J, the gap between germline ends came to 6 bases. This CDR3 spans 13 amino acids. Germline lookup yields CDR1 LNHDA and CDR2 SQIVND (reference sequence). The CDR3 region has the DNA TGTGCCAGTAGTATCCATATCACCGGGGAGCTGTTTTTT. This encodes CASSIHITGELFF.

This clonotype has more than one count but fewer than ten. The J gene is TRBJ1-1, the V gene TRBV29-1, with a tentative D call TRBD1 (5 bases). The CDR3 sequence is 15 residues long. V was trimmed by 5 bases and J by 0 bases, leaving 16 bases between them. Germline assignment: CDR1 SQVTM and CDR2 ANQGSEA. The chain's CDR3 is CSVFSLRRVNTEAFF. CDR3 nucleotides: TGCAGCGTTTTCTCACTTCGCAGGGTGAACACTGAAGCTTTCTTT.

This clonotype was counted at least ten times. The rearrangement joins TRBV12-5 to TRBJ2-5, with 7 bases lining up with TRBD1. This CDR3 is built from 14 residues. V gave up 5 bases and J gave up 2 bases; unmatched junction bases: 5. Germline V gene sequence: CDR1 LGHNT, CDR2 FRNRAP. CDR3: CASGLGTVQETQYF. Here the CDR3 DNA reads TGTGCTAGTGGTCTCGGGACAGTGCAAGAGACCCAGTACTTC.

This clonotype appeared many times. V usage is TRBV7-9 and J usage is TRBJ1-1; 9 bases match TRBD1. With V trimmed by 6 bases and J by 0 bases, 5 bases remained unmatched. The CDR3 consists of 15 residues. Germline values: CDR1 SEHNR, CDR2 FQNEAQ (reference sequence). The CDR3 spells CASSPGQGMNTEAFF. The CDR3 nucleotides are TGTGCCAGCAGTCCCGGACAGGGGATGAACACTGAAGCTTTCTTT.

The CDR3 DNA reads TGTGCCAGCAGCTCTCCGGGACGGCGCACAGATACGCAGTATTTT. Translated, it gives CASSSPGRRTDTQYF. The chain employs TRBV7-9 and TRBJ2-3; perhaps D is TRBD1 or TRBD2 (5 bases each). The germline V and J ends were trimmed by 4 bases and 1 base, with 12 bases remaining between them. CDR3 length: 15 residues. Germline values: CDR1 SEHNR, CDR2 FQNEAQ (reference sequence). The full variable domain, rest sourced from reference TRBV7-9 and TRBJ2-3, is DTGVSQNPRHKITKRGQNVTFRCDPISEHNRLYWYRQTLGQGPEFLTYFQNEAQLEKSRLLSDRFSAERPKGSFSTLEIQRTEQGDSAMYLCASSSPGRRTDTQYFGPGTRLTVL.

This clonotype was recorded at least ten times. CDR3 region: CSALGVEKLFF. CDR3 nucleotides: TGCAGTGCTTTAGGGGTTGAAAAACTGTTTTTT. V and J are TRBV20-1 and TRBJ1-4, with TRBD1 as a possible D gene (5 bases). With 5 bases removed from V and 7 bases from J, the gap between germline ends came to 8 bases. CDR3 length equals 11 residues. The germline gives CDR1 DFQATT, CDR2 SNEGSKA (reference sequence).

This clonotype was observed at least ten times. V usage is TRBV20-1 and J usage is TRBJ2-3; D tentatively fits TRBD1 or TRBD2 (5 bases each). This CDR3 region has 13 residues. CDR1 DFQATT and CDR2 SNEGSKA come from the germline V gene (reference sequence). CDR3 sequence reads: CSLPGTAQEAQYF. As DNA, the CDR3 is TGCAGCCTCCCAGGGACGGCCCAAGAGGCGCAGTATTTT.

The chain employs TRBV10-3 and TRBJ1-1; no reliable D call. The CDR3 spans 15 residues. Per germline, CDR1 ENHRY and CDR2 SYGVKD. Trimming took 2 bases from V and 5 from J, leaving 15 bases between them. The CDR3 DNA reads TGTGCCATCAGTGAGGTCGGGAAGGTAGAGACTGAAGCTTTCTTT. Protein sequence: CAISEVGKVETEAFF.

This clonotype was found many times. The chain is built from TRBV6-1 and TRBJ2-7; weak D call: TRBD1 (6 bases). The CDR3 spans 13 residues. V was clipped by 6 bases and J by 2 bases, with 11 bases between them. Germline lookup yields CDR1 MNHNS and CDR2 SASEGT. CDR3 DNA sequence: TGTGCCAGCAGAACAAGGACAGCCTACGAGCAGTACTTC. As protein: CASRTRTAYEQYF.